A single sample is the source of the 32 T cell receptor beta chains below, sequenced in a study of beta chain features in type 1 diabetes. Every bit of the isolated RNA underwent reverse transcription, so sequencing read expressed TCRB transcripts. Assay used: immunoSEQ multiplex PCR; TCRdb lists only in-frame clones, some missing. The sample has approximately 44,000 clones; roughly 56% are singletons. The specimen was Tregs from blood. All receptors derive from a woman between 18 and 29 years old in good health.

The chain links TRBV5-6 to TRBJ2-5; the match to TRBD2 covers 10 bases. CDR3 size: 17 residues. J gave up 1 base and V 0 bases, and 6 bases lay outside the gene matches. The V gene's germline CDR1 is SGHDT and CDR2 YYEEEE. CDR3 nucleotides: TGTGCCAGCAGCTTGGAACTACTAGCGGGGACCCAAGAGACCCAGTACTTC. Translated: CASSLELLAGTQETQYF.

CDR3 region: CASSPTGPSSGANVLTF. CDR3 sequence (DNA): TGTGCCAGCTCACCAACAGGTCCTTCCTCTGGGGCCAACGTCCTGACTTTC. This chain links TRBV18 with TRBJ2-6; a possible D gene is TRBD1 (5 bases). Trimming cost V 2 bases and J 0 bases, with 11 bases left between them. Germline V gene sequence: CDR1 KGHSH, CDR2 LQKENI. The CDR3 consists of 17 residues.

This clone turned up a few times. The chain carries TRBV2 and TRBJ2-3; 8 nucleotides align to TRBD2. V shed 5 bases and J 8 bases; nucleotides not matched to a gene: 6. Germline CDR1 reads SNHLY; CDR2 reads FYNNEI. The CDR3 runs to 13 residues. CDR3 sequence reads: CASSNRLASTQYF. CDR3 in DNA: TGTGCCAGCAGTAACAGACTAGCGAGTACGCAGTATTTT.

This clone appeared a few times. The J gene is TRBJ2-5, the V gene TRBV2, with TRBD1 matching over 10 bases. Germline CDR1 SNHLY, CDR2 FYNNEI. Unmatched junction bases numbered 8, after V lost 6 bases and J lost 4 bases. The CDR3 runs to 15 residues. DNA for the CDR3: TGTGCCAGCAGGGTTCGACAGGGGGCTCGAGAGACCCAGTACTTC. Translating gives CASRVRQGARETQYF.

The genes are TRBV11-1 and TRBJ2-5; 8 nucleotides match TRBD1. Germline CDR1 is SGHAT and CDR2 is FQDESV (reference sequence). Trimming removed 1 base from V and 4 bases from J; junction bases left unmatched: 5. The CDR3 sequence is 15 residues long. CDR3 loop: CASSLGTGFSETQYF. CDR3 DNA sequence: TGTGCCAGCAGCTTAGGGACAGGGTTTTCAGAGACCCAGTACTTC. Full variable domain (remainder filled in from reference TRBV11-1 and TRBJ2-5): EAEVAQSPRYKITEKSQAVAFWCDPISGHATLYWYRQILGQGPELLVQFQDESVVDDSQLPKDRFSAERLKGVDSTLKIQPAELGDSAMYLCASSLGTGFSETQYFGPGTRLLVL.

In this sample, this clone turned up once. The CDR3 loop reads CASSSGGPYEQYF. The CDR3 nucleotides are TGTGCCAGTAGCAGCGGGGGGCCCTACGAGCAGTACTTC. The V call is TRBV19, the J call TRBJ2-7; 9 positions match TRBD2. Germline V gene lookup returns CDR1 LNHDA and CDR2 SQIVND (reference sequence). The CDR3 runs 13 residues. The trim removed 6 bases at V and 2 bases at J, leaving 2 bases unmatched.

This chain connects TRBV18 to TRBJ1-2, with a tentative D call TRBD1 (6 bases). CDR1 and CDR2 (germline): KGHSH, LQKENI. This CDR3 has 15 amino acids. The germline V and J ends were trimmed by 0 bases and 5 bases, with 13 bases remaining between them. CDR3 bases: TGTGCCAGCTCACCACCCCAGGGGTTGTTTTATGGCTACACCTTC. Amino acids: CASSPPQGLFYGYTF.

CDR3 in amino acids: CASSFRPGTGSYEQYF. CDR3 bases: TGTGCCAGCAGCTTTAGACCCGGGACAGGGTCCTACGAGCAGTACTTC. The rearrangement uses TRBV5-6 and TRBJ2-7; 9 bases align to TRBD1. Per the germline V gene, CDR1 is SGHDT and CDR2 is YYEEEE. V lost 2 bases to trimming and J lost 1 base; unmatched junction nucleotides: 7. This CDR3 contains 16 residues.

This chain joins TRBV6-1 and TRBJ1-4, with D unclear. V lost 7 bases to trimming and J lost 7 bases, with 16 bases between them. Germline lookup yields CDR1 MNHNS and CDR2 SASEGT. The CDR3 loop spans 14 amino acids. Here the CDR3 reads CASIEGGRAEKLFF. In DNA form, the CDR3 reads TGTGCCAGCATCGAAGGAGGTAGGGCTGAAAAACTGTTTTTT.

The table lists this clone with a few counts. The rearrangement joins TRBV6-6 to TRBJ2-2; 9 positions agree with TRBD2. From germline, CDR1 is MNHNY and CDR2 SVGAGI (reference sequence). V lost 5 bases, J lost 1 base, and 2 bases stayed unmatched. This CDR3 has 15 residues. The CDR3 sequence is CASSKAGGNTGELFF. The DNA of the CDR3 is TGTGCCAGCAGTAAAGCGGGAGGGAACACCGGGGAGCTGTTTTTT.

V usage is TRBV29-1 and J usage is TRBJ1-5, with a possible D match to TRBD1 (5 bases). The germline CDR1 and CDR2 sequences are SQVTM and ANQGSEA. Trimming removed 4 bases at V and 4 bases at J, with 11 bases between. This CDR3 has 13 amino acids. The CDR3 here is CSVAGLPNQPQHF. Written as DNA, the CDR3 is TGCAGCGTTGCGGGACTCCCAAATCAGCCCCAGCATTTT. The variable domain in full, completed from reference TRBV29-1 and TRBJ1-5, reads SAVISQKPSRDICQRGTSLTIQCQVDSQVTMMFWYRQQPGQSLTLIATANQGSEATYESGFVIDKFPISRPNLTFSTLTVSNMSPEDSSIYLCSVAGLPNQPQHFGDGTRLSIL.

CDR3: CASRLRFNHEQYF. DNA for the CDR3: TGTGCCAGCAGACTTAGATTTAACCACGAGCAGTACTTC. V and J are TRBV6-1 and TRBJ2-7; unclear D gene. The CDR3 is 13 amino acids. Germline CDR1 reads MNHNS; CDR2 reads SASEGT. The V end was cut by 6 bases, the J end by 5 bases, with 14 bases between.

This clone was observed a few times. This rearrangement joins TRBV10-2 to TRBJ2-4, with D tentatively TRBD2 (7 bases). V gave up 2 bases and J gave up 12 bases, with 14 bases separating them. Germline V gene data show CDR1 as WSHSY and CDR2 as SAAADI. The CDR3 covers 13 residues. The CDR3 loop reads CASSETRGGDQYF. Here the CDR3 DNA reads TGCGCCAGCAGTGAGACCCGAGGGGGGGATCAGTACTTC.

In its sample, this clone was seen a few times. The V call is TRBV28, the J call TRBJ1-1; 7 bases map to TRBD1. This CDR3 has 15 amino acids. Germline CDR1 MDHEN, CDR2 SYDVKM. Trimming at V came to 6 bases and at J to 1 base, leaving 8 bases not matched to a gene. Here the CDR3 reads CASSPNRGKNTEAFF. In DNA form, the CDR3 reads TGTGCCAGCAGCCCCAACAGGGGAAAGAACACTGAAGCTTTCTTT.

This chain joins TRBV27 and TRBJ1-1, with TRBD1 identical over 12 bases. V shed 3 bases, J shed 4 bases, and the junction held 9 bases outside the gene matches. The CDR3 runs 17 residues. Germline V gene data show CDR1 as MNHEY and CDR2 as SMNVEV (reference sequence). The CDR3 DNA follows: TGTGCCAGCAGTTTCCTATCAGGGACAGGGGGCGTCACTGAAGCTTTCTTT. Translating it yields CASSFLSGTGGVTEAFF.

The V gene is TRBV18, the J gene TRBJ1-1, with TRBD1 as a possible D gene (5 bases). CDR3 length: 15 residues. The germline V and J ends were trimmed by 3 bases and 1 base, with 12 bases remaining between them. Germline-derived CDR1 and CDR2 are KGHSH and LQKENI. The DNA of the CDR3 is TGTGCCAGCTCACCCAGGACGGGGGAGAACACTGAAGCTTTCTTT. Translation gives CASSPRTGENTEAFF.

This chain uses TRBV9 with TRBJ1-2, with D tentatively TRBD1 (6 bases). This CDR3 region has 14 residues. CDR1 is SGDLS, CDR2 YYNGEE, per germline. V shed 3 bases and J shed 4 bases, with 13 bases lying between them. CDR3 DNA: TGTGCCAGCAGCGGAGCAGGGGACCTCTATGGCTACACCTTC. Translating gives CASSGAGDLYGYTF.

A few counts support this clone. The V gene is TRBV7-2, the J gene TRBJ2-5; 7 bases are a match to TRBD1. This CDR3 has 17 amino acids. V dropped 5 bases and J dropped 2; count of bases not matched to a gene: 14. Per germline, CDR1 SGHTA and CDR2 FQGNSA. The CDR3 loop reads CASSESYRGATQETQYF. The CDR3, as DNA: TGTGCCAGCAGCGAGAGCTACAGGGGCGCTACTCAAGAGACCCAGTACTTC.

V is TRBV30 and J is TRBJ2-7, with no clear D. Germline CDR1 is GTSNPN and CDR2 is SVGIG (reference sequence). This CDR3 comprises 12 residues. V gave up 0 bases and J gave up 6 bases, with 9 bases separating them. For the CDR3, the DNA is TGTGCCTGGAGTGTGAAACTCCCCGAGCAGTACTTC. Translated: CAWSVKLPEQYF.

The chain employs TRBV6-6 and TRBJ2-7; the match to TRBD2 covers 14 bases. The CDR3 covers 16 residues. With V trimmed by 5 bases and J by 4 bases, 7 bases remained unmatched. Germline CDR1 reads MNHNY; CDR2 reads SVGAGI (reference sequence). For the CDR3, the DNA is TGTGCCAGCAGTGGGGGACTAGCGGGAGAAAGGTACGAGCAGTACTTC. It codes for CASSGGLAGERYEQYF.

The genes are TRBV18 and TRBJ2-1; perhaps TRBD2 as D (6 bases). The CDR3 extends over 17 amino acids. CDR1 KGHSH and CDR2 LQKENI come from the germline V gene. V lost 6 bases to trimming and J lost 2 bases, with 20 bases between them. DNA of the CDR3: TGTGCCAGCTCCCCGGCGATGGGGGGTCAAACCTACAATGAGCAGTTCTTC. It codes for CASSPAMGGQTYNEQFF.

V gene TRBV28 combines with J gene TRBJ1-5, with D possibly being TRBD1 (6 bases). Trimming took 1 base from V and 2 from J, leaving 9 bases between them. CDR1 is MDHEN and CDR2 is SYDVKM in the germline V gene. The CDR3 loop spans 15 amino acids. CDR3 protein: CASSLLGAGNQPQHF. CDR3 coding DNA: TGTGCCAGCAGTTTATTGGGGGCGGGCAATCAGCCCCAGCATTTT.

The rearrangement uses TRBV5-4 and TRBJ1-5; 8 positions agree with TRBD1. Germline values: CDR1 SGHNT, CDR2 YYREEE (reference sequence). V shed 1 base and J 1 base; nucleotides not matched to a gene: 7. The CDR3 totals 17 residues. In nucleotides, the CDR3 is TGTGCCAGCAGCTTGTGGGCAGGGGGCGGGAGCAATCAGCCCCAGCATTTT. Translating it yields CASSLWAGGGSNQPQHF. Drawing the rest from reference TRBV5-4 and TRBJ1-5, the complete variable domain is ETGVTQSPTHLIKTRGQQVTLRCSSQSGHNTVSWYQQALGQGPQFIFQYYREEENGRGNFPPRFSGLQFPNYSSELNVNALELDDSALYLCASSLWAGGGSNQPQHFGDGTRLSIL.

The gene calls are TRBV14 and TRBJ2-7; D possibly corresponds to TRBD1 (6 bases). The germline gives CDR1 SGHDN, CDR2 FVKESK. There are 15 residues in the CDR3. With 3 bases removed from V and 4 bases from J, the gap between germline ends came to 16 bases. CDR3 nucleotides: TGTGCCAGCAGCCATTACATGGACAGAGGATACGAGCAGTACTTC. Translating gives CASSHYMDRGYEQYF.

In this sample, this clone turned up a few times. This chain joins TRBV7-2 and TRBJ2-7, with 8 positions matching TRBD2. V lost 5 bases and J lost 3; bases outside the gene matches: 9. The CDR3 sequence is 15 residues long. Germline V gene data show CDR1 as SGHTA and CDR2 as FQGNSA. As DNA, the CDR3 is TGTGCCAGCAGCCCCCCGGGACTAGGGGTCTACGAGCAGTACTTC. This sequence encodes CASSPPGLGVYEQYF.

The chain has TRBV6-5 and TRBJ1-5; the match to TRBD1 covers 8 bases. The CDR3 consists of 12 residues. Germline loops: CDR1 MNHEY, CDR2 SVGAGI. V dropped 10 bases and J dropped 7; count of bases not matched to a gene: 6. The CDR3: CATGTGEQPQHF. The CDR3 bases are TGTGCCACCGGGACAGGCGAACAGCCCCAGCATTTT.

About this clone: Within the sample, other DNA sequences also encode this same CDR3. This chain joins TRBV6-5 and TRBJ1-1; weak D call: TRBD1 (5 bases). V shed 0 bases and J shed 1 base, with 6 bases lying between them. The CDR3 loop spans 14 amino acids. Germline values: CDR1 MNHEY, CDR2 SVGAGI. The DNA for the CDR3 is TGTGCCAGCAGTTACTCCGGGGGGAACACTGAAGCTTTCTTT. Its protein is CASSYSGGNTEAFF.

The chain is built from TRBV6-7 and TRBJ2-2, with TRBD2 as a possible D gene (6 bases). TRBV6-7 is an ORF, with its function uncertain. Trimming shortened V by 3 bases and J by 1 base, and 6 bases separated the two germline ends. The CDR3 is 14 amino acids. Here the CDR3 DNA reads TGTGCCAGCAGTTATAGCGGGAACACCGGGGAGCTGTTTTTT. The encoded protein is CASSYSGNTGELFF.

The chain links TRBV30 to TRBJ1-1; a weak D match, TRBD1 (5 bases). Per germline, CDR1 GTSNPN and CDR2 SVGIG (reference sequence). Trimming took off 3 bases at V and 1 base at J, with 15 bases between the two ends. The CDR3 is 15 amino acids. In DNA, the CDR3 is TGTGCCTGGAGCAGGACATGGCCGTCGAACACTGAAGCTTTCTTT. Encoded protein: CAWSRTWPSNTEAFF.

This clone was seen a handful of times. The chain uses TRBV5-4 and TRBJ2-1, with D tentatively TRBD2 (5 bases). CDR1 and CDR2 from the germline V gene are SGHNT and YYREEE (reference sequence). The length of the CDR3 is 14 residues. Between the trimmed V and J ends, which lost 1 base and 7 bases, there was a span of 12 bases. The CDR3 is CASSLPGSRNEQFF. In nucleotides, the CDR3 is TGTGCCAGCAGCTTGCCGGGAAGTAGGAATGAGCAGTTCTTC.

This rearrangement joins TRBV18 to TRBJ1-1; D unresolved. Germline V gives CDR1 KGHSH, CDR2 LQKENI. The CDR3 length is 13 residues. V shed 2 bases and J shed 5 bases, with 9 bases lying between them. CDR3 protein: CASSPARETEAFF. The CDR3 coding sequence is TGTGCCAGCTCACCAGCGAGGGAAACTGAAGCTTTCTTT.

V is TRBV5-1 and J is TRBJ1-1, with a tentative D call TRBD1 (6 bases). The V and J ends lost 7 bases and 3 bases respectively, with 10 bases between them. This CDR3 has 12 amino acids. CDR1 is SGHRS, CDR2 YFSETQ, per germline. CDR3 coding DNA: TGCGCCAGCGGGGGCAGCGACACTGAAGCTTTCTTT. Protein sequence: CASGGSDTEAFF.